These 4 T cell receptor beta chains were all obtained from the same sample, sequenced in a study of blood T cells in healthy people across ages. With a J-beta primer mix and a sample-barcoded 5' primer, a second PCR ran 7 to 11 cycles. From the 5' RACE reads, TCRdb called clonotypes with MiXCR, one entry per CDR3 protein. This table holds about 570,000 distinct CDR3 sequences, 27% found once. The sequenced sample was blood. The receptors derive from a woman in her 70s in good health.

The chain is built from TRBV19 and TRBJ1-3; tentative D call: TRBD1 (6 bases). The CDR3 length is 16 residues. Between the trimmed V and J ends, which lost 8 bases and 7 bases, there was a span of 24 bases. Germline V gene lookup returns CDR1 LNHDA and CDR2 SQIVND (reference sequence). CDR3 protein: CASLPLWGAPGNTIYF. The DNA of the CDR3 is TGTGCCAGTTTACCTCTGTGGGGGGCACCGGGGAACACCATATATTTT.

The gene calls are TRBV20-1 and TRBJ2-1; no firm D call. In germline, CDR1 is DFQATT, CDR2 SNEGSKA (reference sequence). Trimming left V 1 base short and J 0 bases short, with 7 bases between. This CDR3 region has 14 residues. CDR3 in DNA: TGCAGTGCTAGAGGGACGAACTCCTACAATGAGCAGTTCTTC. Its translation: CSARGTNSYNEQFF.

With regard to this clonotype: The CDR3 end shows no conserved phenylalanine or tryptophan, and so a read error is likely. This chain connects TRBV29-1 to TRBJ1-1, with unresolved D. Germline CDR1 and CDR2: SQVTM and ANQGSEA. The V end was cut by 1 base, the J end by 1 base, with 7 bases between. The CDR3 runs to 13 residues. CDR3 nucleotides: TGCAGCGTTGAAGGAGCGACGAACACTGAAGCTTTCCTT. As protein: CSVEGATNTEAFL.

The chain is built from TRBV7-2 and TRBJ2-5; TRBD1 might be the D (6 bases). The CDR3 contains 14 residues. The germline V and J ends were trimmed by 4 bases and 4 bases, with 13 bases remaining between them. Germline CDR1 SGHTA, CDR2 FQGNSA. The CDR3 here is CASSSPQGRETQYF. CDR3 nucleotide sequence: TGTGCCAGCAGCTCCCCACAGGGACGAGAGACCCAGTACTTC.